The 14 T cell receptor beta chains reported below all come from one sample, sequenced in a study of OX40 agonist ivuxolimab in advanced cancers. Generated by immunoSEQ multiplex PCR, the TCRdb table keeps only in-frame clones and is missing some. The sample has tens of thousands of clones; roughly 88% are singletons. Material: CD4+ or CD8+ T cells sorted from blood, obtained in a trial of the OX40 agonist ivuxolimab. These receptors came from an adult with an advanced solid tumor such as melanoma, head and neck, liver or kidney cancer.

V and J are TRBV5-1 and TRBJ2-3; 13 bases are a match to TRBD2. CDR1 and CDR2 from the germline V gene are SGHRS and YFSETQ. CDR3 length: 18 residues. With V trimmed by 0 bases and J by 2 bases, 6 bases remained unmatched. The CDR3 loop reads CASSLGGTSGTLTDTQYF. CDR3 DNA: TGCGCCAGCAGCTTGGGGGGGACTAGCGGGACCCTCACAGATACGCAGTATTTT.

The CDR3 loop reads CASSNDRGYEQYF. Here the CDR3 DNA reads TGTGCCAGCAGCAACGACAGGGGCTACGAGCAGTACTTC. The chain recombines TRBV2 with TRBJ2-7; 8 bases align to TRBD1. The germline V gene encodes CDR1 SNHLY and CDR2 FYNNEI. The length of the CDR3 is 13 residues. V shed 6 bases and J 3 bases; nucleotides not matched to a gene: 4.

This chain uses TRBV7-2 with TRBJ2-1; possible D gene TRBD2, 5 bases. The V and J ends lost 4 bases and 7 bases respectively, with 17 bases between them. CDR1 SGHTA and CDR2 FQGNSA come from the germline V gene. The CDR3 runs to 15 residues. The CDR3 coding sequence is TGTGCCAGCAGCTCAGGATCGGCGGGTGGGAATGAGCAGTTCTTC. Its protein product is CASSSGSAGGNEQFF.

Written as DNA, the CDR3 is TGTGCCATCCGGACCCTCGAGGCGCAGTTCTTC. It is translated as CAIRTLEAQFF. The rearrangement links TRBV10-3 to TRBJ2-1; unclear D gene. Deletions cut 8 bases from V and 12 bases from J, with 14 bases between. Germline loops: CDR1 ENHRY, CDR2 SYGVKD. The CDR3 covers 11 residues.

The rearrangement links TRBV5-1 to TRBJ2-6; D gene ambiguous. This CDR3 has 15 residues. The germline V gene encodes CDR1 SGHRS and CDR2 YFSETQ. V shed 4 bases and J shed 0 bases, with 8 bases lying between them. CDR3 bases: TGCGCCAGCAGCATGACCTACTCTGGGGCCAACGTCCTGACTTTC. Translating gives CASSMTYSGANVLTF.

The chain links TRBV30 to TRBJ2-2; D gene ambiguous. The V end lost 2 bases, the J end lost 2 bases, and 9 bases lay between the germline ends. The CDR3 runs 14 residues. Germline V gives CDR1 GTSNPN, CDR2 SVGIG (reference sequence). The CDR3 loop reads CAWSPPINTGELFF. CDR3 nucleotide sequence: TGTGCCTGGAGTCCCCCTATTAACACCGGGGAGCTGTTTTTT.

V usage is TRBV7-8 and J usage is TRBJ1-2; 7 bases map to TRBD1. The CDR3 contains 15 residues. Losses at the gene ends were 5 bases for V and 2 bases for J; bases not matched to a gene: 8. Per the germline V gene, CDR1 is SGHVS and CDR2 is FQNEAQ. CDR3 in DNA: TGTGCCAGCAGCCCCCCGACAGGGATGAACTATGGCTACACCTTC. Its translation is CASSPPTGMNYGYTF.

The J gene is TRBJ2-3, the V gene TRBV4-3, with D perhaps matching TRBD1 or TRBD2 (5 bases each). Germline V gene sequence: CDR1 LGHNA, CDR2 YSLEER. Trimming stripped 4 bases from V and 6 bases from J, with 14 bases between. This CDR3 spans 14 amino acids. This CDR3 is CASSPRGAPDTQYF. The CDR3 DNA follows: TGCGCCAGCAGCCCTCGAGGGGCTCCTGATACGCAGTATTTT.

This clone was counted once. The chain is built from TRBV6-1 and TRBJ2-1, with a weak D call TRBD2 (6 bases). Per the germline V gene, CDR1 is MNHNS and CDR2 is SASEGT. The V gene lost 2 bases and the J gene lost 8 bases, with 16 bases spanning the gap. This CDR3 region has 15 residues. Here the CDR3 DNA reads TGTGCCAGCAGTGAATTGGGACTCTCTTGGGATGAGCAGTTCTTC. Translating it yields CASSELGLSWDEQFF.

This chain joins TRBV7-9 and TRBJ2-1; TRBD1 aligns across 9 bases. The CDR3 runs 15 residues. V shed 4 bases and J 6 bases; nucleotides not matched to a gene: 7. The V gene's germline CDR1 is SEHNR and CDR2 FQNEAQ (reference sequence). The CDR3 bases are TGTGCCAGCAGCTCGGGACAGGGAGGACCCAATGAGCAGTTCTTC. Amino acid sequence: CASSSGQGGPNEQFF.

A few counts support this clone. V and J are TRBV19 and TRBJ1-5; D possibly corresponds to TRBD1 (5 bases). V gave up 5 bases and J gave up 4 bases, with 15 bases separating them. CDR3 length equals 15 residues. The germline V gene has CDR1 LNHDA and CDR2 SQIVND (reference sequence). The CDR3 bases are TGTGCCAGTAGTCCCCCGTGGGACCTTAATCAGCCCCAGCATTTT. Translated: CASSPPWDLNQPQHF.

The rearrangement uses TRBV2 and TRBJ1-1; perhaps TRBD1 as D (6 bases). V was trimmed by 6 bases and J by 1 base, leaving 12 bases between them. This CDR3 region has 14 residues. CDR1 SNHLY and CDR2 FYNNEI come from the germline V gene. CDR3 nucleotide sequence: TGTGCCAGCAGATACGGGACACCGAACACTGAAGCTTTCTTT. Translation: CASRYGTPNTEAFF.

The chain links TRBV30 to TRBJ2-2, with TRBD2 matching 8 bases. The V gene's germline CDR1 is GTSNPN and CDR2 SVGIG (reference sequence). The trim removed 0 bases at V and 5 bases at J, leaving 8 bases unmatched. The CDR3 loop spans 16 amino acids. The CDR3 region has the DNA TGTGCCTGGAGTGTACGAGCGGGGGCGTCAACCGGGGAGCTGTTTTTT. This encodes CAWSVRAGASTGELFF. The full variable domain, in which reference TRBV30 and TRBJ2-2 provide the parts outside the CDR3, is SQTIHQWPATLVQPVGSPLSLECTVEGTSNPNLYWYRQAAGRGLQLLFYSVGIGQISSEVPQNLSASRPQDRQFILSSKKLLLSDSGFYLCAWSVRAGASTGELFFGEGSRLTVL.

The V gene is TRBV7-8, the J gene TRBJ2-3, with 7 bases matching TRBD2. This CDR3 has 15 residues. Germline V gives CDR1 SGHVS, CDR2 FQNEAQ. J was trimmed by 2 bases and V by 0 bases; bases with no gene match: 2. The DNA for the CDR3 is TGTGCCAGCAGCTTAGCGGGAGGGGTCACAGATACGCAGTATTTT. Translating it yields CASSLAGGVTDTQYF.